Here is one T cell receptor (beta chain) with its context. This sample is drawn from a study of CD8 T cells in Susac syndrome. TCR beta was sequenced from blood CD8+ and CD4+ T cells. TEMRA cells were FACS-enriched and CD8+ and CD4+ T cells negatively isolated. Germline V CDR1 and CDR2: LGHNA, YNFKEQ. V lost 0 bases and J lost 9; bases outside the gene matches: 11. The CDR3 runs 16 residues. Reverse transcription of roughly 0.5 to 1 ug RNA used random hexamers. TCRdb used MiXCR to reprocess the immunoSEQ multiplex PCR reads, holding one entry per CDR3 protein. The sample lists 150,000 to 250,000 distinct CDR3 sequences, roughly 96% occurring once.

The specimen sequenced was CD4+ T cells from PBMCs. The origin of this receptor is a human donor with multiple sclerosis. This chain joins TRBV4-2 and TRBJ2-1; 7 nucleotides match TRBD2. The CDR3 coding sequence is TGTGCCAGCAGCCAAGACGAAGCGGGGCGCGGGCCTGAGCAGTTCTTC. Its translation is CASSQDEAGRGPEQFF.